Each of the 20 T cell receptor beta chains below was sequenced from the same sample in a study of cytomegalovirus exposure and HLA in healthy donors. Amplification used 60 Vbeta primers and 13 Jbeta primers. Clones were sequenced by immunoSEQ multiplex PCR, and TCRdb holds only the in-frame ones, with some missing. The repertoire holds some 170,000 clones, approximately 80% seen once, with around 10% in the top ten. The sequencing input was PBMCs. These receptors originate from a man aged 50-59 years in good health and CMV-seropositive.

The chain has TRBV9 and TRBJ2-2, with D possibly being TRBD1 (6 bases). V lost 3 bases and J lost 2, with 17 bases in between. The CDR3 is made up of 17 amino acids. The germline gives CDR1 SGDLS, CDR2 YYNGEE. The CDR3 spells CASSGKFGQSNTGELFF. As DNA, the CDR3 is TGTGCCAGCAGCGGGAAATTCGGACAGAGCAACACCGGGGAGCTGTTTTTT.

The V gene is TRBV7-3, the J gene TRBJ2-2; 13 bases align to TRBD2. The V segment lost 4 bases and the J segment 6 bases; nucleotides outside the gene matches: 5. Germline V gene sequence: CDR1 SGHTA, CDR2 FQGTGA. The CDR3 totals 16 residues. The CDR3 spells CASSSTSGGASGELFF. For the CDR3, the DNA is TGTGCCAGCAGCTCCACTAGCGGGGGGGCCTCCGGGGAGCTGTTTTTT.

CDR3 bases: TGTGCCAGCAGTTCCGTCACTAGAGGTCAAGAGACCCAGTACTTC. Protein product: CASSSVTRGQETQYF. J is TRBJ2-5 and V is TRBV27, with D possibly TRBD2 on 5 matching bases. V gave up 4 bases and J gave up 2 bases, with 14 bases separating them. Germline V CDR1 and CDR2: MNHEY, SMNVEV (reference sequence). This CDR3 has 15 residues.

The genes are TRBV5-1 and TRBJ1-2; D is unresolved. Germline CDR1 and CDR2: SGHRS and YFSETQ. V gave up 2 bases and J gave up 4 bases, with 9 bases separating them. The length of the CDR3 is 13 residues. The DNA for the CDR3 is TGCGCCAGCAGCTTAGCTGAGCTCTATGGCTACACCTTC. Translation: CASSLAELYGYTF.

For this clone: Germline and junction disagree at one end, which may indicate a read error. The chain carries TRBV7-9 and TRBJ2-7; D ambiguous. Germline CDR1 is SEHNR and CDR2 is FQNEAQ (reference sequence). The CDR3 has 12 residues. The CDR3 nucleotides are TGTTCCAGCAGTTCATCCCCCAACGAGCAGTACTTC. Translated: CSSSSSPNEQYF.

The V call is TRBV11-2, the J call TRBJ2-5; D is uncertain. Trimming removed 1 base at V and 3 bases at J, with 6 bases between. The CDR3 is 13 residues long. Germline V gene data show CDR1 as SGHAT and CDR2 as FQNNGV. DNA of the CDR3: TGTGCCAGCAGCTTAGGAGGTGAAGAGACCCAGTACTTC. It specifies CASSLGGEETQYF.

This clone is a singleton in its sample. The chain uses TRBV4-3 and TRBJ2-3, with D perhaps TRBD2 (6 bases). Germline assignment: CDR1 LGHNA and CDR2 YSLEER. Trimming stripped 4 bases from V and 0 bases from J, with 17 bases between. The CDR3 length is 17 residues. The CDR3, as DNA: TGCGCCAGCAGCCCAACTCTTGGGGGACTGAGCACAGATACGCAGTATTTT. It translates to CASSPTLGGLSTDTQYF.

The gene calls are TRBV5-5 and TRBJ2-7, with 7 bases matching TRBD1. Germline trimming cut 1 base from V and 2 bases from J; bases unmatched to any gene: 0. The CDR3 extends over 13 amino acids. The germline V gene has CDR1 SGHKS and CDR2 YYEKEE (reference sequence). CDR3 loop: CASSLTGAYEQYF. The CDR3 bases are TGTGCCAGCAGCTTGACAGGGGCCTACGAGCAGTACTTC.

The CDR3 nucleotides read TGTGCCAGCAGTTCTTGGACAGGGGGATGGCGAGAGCAGTACTTC. Amino acid sequence: CASSSWTGGWREQYF. The chain links TRBV27 to TRBJ2-7, with 10 bases aligning to TRBD1. With V trimmed by 4 bases and J by 7 bases, 10 bases remained unmatched. From germline, CDR1 is MNHEY and CDR2 SMNVEV (reference sequence). This CDR3 is built from 15 residues.

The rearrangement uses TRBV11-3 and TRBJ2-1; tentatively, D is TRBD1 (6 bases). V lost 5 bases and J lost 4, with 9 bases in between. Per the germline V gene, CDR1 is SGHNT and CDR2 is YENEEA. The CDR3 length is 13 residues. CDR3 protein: CASSTQGYNEQFF. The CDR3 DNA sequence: TGTGCCAGCAGCACACAGGGATACAATGAGCAGTTCTTC.

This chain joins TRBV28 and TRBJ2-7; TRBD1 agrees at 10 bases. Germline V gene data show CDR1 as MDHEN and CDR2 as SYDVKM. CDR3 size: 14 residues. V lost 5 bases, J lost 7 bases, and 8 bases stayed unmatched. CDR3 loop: CASSLTGGGGEQYF. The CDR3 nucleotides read TGTGCCAGCAGTCTGACAGGGGGCGGGGGAGAGCAGTACTTC.

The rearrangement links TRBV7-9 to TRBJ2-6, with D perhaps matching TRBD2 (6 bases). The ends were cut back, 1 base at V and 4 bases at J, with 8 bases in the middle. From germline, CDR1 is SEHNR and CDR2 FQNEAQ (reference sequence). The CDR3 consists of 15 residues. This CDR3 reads CASSLEAGGANVLTF. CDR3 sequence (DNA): TGTGCCAGCAGCTTAGAGGCGGGAGGGGCCAACGTCCTGACTTTC.

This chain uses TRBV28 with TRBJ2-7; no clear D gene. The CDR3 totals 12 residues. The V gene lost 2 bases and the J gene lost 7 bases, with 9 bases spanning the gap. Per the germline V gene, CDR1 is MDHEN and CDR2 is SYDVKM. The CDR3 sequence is CASSLEDGEQYF. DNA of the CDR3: TGTGCCAGCAGTTTAGAGGATGGGGAGCAGTACTTC.

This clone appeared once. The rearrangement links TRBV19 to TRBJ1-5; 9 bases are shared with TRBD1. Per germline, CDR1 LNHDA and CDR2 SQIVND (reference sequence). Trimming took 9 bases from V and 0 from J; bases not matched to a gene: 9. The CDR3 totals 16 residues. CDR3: CASGGQGTFSNQPQHF. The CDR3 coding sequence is TGTGCCAGCGGGGGACAGGGCACCTTTAGCAATCAGCCCCAGCATTTT.

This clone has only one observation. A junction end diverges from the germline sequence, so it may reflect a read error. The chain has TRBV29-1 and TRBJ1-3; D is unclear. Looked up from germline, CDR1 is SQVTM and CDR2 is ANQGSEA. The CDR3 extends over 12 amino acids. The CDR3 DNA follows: TGCAGCGTTGTGGAGGCTGGTAACACCATATATTTT. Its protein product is CSVVEAGNTIYF.

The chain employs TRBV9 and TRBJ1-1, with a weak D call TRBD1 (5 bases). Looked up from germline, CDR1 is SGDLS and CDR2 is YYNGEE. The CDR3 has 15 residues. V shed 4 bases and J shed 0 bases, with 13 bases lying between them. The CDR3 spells CASSLTGVMNTEAFF. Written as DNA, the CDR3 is TGTGCCAGCAGCCTGACGGGGGTGATGAACACTGAAGCTTTCTTT.

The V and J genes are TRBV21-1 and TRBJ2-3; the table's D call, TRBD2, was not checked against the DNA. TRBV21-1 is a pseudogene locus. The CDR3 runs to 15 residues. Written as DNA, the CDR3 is TGTGCCAGCAGCTCCAACCGAGGTCCTGACTATACGCAGTATTTT. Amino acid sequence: CASSSNRGPDYTQYF.

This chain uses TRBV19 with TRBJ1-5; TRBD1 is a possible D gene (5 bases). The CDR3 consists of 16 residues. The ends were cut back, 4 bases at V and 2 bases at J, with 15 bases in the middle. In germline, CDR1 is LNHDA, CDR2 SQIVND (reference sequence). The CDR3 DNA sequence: TGTGCCAGTAGTAGGGGGGGACTATTGGGCAATCAGCCCCAGCATTTT. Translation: CASSRGGLLGNQPQHF.

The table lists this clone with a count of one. The CDR3 protein is CASRTGEYQPQHF. The CDR3 DNA follows: TGTGCCAGCAGAACAGGGGAGTATCAGCCCCAGCATTTT. V usage is TRBV6-6 and J usage is TRBJ1-5, with 7 bases aligning to TRBD1. V shed 6 bases, J shed 5 bases, and the junction held 4 bases outside the gene matches. From germline, CDR1 is MNHNY and CDR2 SVGAGI (reference sequence). The CDR3 totals 13 residues.

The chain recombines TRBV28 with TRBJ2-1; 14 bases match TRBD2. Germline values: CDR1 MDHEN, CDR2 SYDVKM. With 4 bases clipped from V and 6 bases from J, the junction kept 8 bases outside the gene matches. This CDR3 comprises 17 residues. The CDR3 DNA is TGTGCCAGCAGTTCGACTAGCGGGAGGGCCCTATCCAATGAGCAGTTCTTC. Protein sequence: CASSSTSGRALSNEQFF.